This TCR beta chain emerged from a study of CD8 T cells in ankylosing spondylitis. Study-wide findings and caveats: A motif of 7 or 8 highly homologous TCR beta variants was seen as apparently characteristic of ankylosing spondylitis blood.

TCRdb independently ran MiXCR on the 5' RACE reads; one entry per CDR3 protein. In the table there are around 770,000 distinct CDR3 sequences, 12% of which are singletons. This CDR3 spans 16 amino acids. V lost 6 bases and J 4 bases, leaving 24 bases between the germline ends. Germline CDR1 SQVTM, CDR2 ANQGSEA. This clonotype was picked up a small number of times. Antigen unknown. This sequence originates from a male donor with ankylosing spondylitis. What was sequenced was blood, either unsorted or a sorted T cell fraction (not recorded which). The rearrangement uses TRBV29-1 and TRBJ2-5; D remains unclear. Written as DNA, the CDR3 is TGCAGCGTCTCCGTAACCTTTATAGACCCCTCAGAGACCCAGTACTTC. Translated: CSVSVTFIDPSETQYF.